The sequence of this TCR beta chain was determined in a study of blood T cell repertoires in COVID-19. Germline lookup yields CDR1 SGHRS and CDR2 YFSETQ. There are 13 residues in the CDR3. V trimming: 3 bases; J trimming: 6 bases; junction bases outside the gene matches: 3. The data were produced by immunoSEQ multiplex PCR, yet TCRdb's version contains in-frame clones alone and is incomplete. The profile shows some 380,000 clones, 81% of them singletons. V is TRBV5-1 and J is TRBJ2-5, with 9 bases fitting TRBD1. Specimen: peripheral blood. The sequence was collected from a human donor with acute or convalescent COVID-19. The donor label of this sample is uncertain. CDR3 in amino acids: CASSSGQGKTQYF. The CDR3 region has the DNA TGCGCCAGCAGCTCGGGACAGGGAAAGACCCAGTACTTC.